These 26 T cell receptor beta chains came from one sample sequenced in a study of cytomegalovirus exposure and HLA in healthy donors. The primer mix had 60 Vbeta and 13 Jbeta primers. Here immunoSEQ multiplex PCR was the method, and the copy in TCRdb shows in-frame clones only, minus some. Of around 150,000 clones listed, roughly 80% are singletons. The specimen was PBMCs. The receptors come from a male donor in good health and CMV-seronegative.

CDR3 DNA sequence: TGTGCCAGCAGTTTAGCGACGGGAGGGCCGAAAGAGCAGTACTTC. Encoded protein: CASSLATGGPKEQYF. V usage is TRBV28 and J usage is TRBJ2-7, with 8 bases fitting TRBD2. Per the germline V gene, CDR1 is MDHEN and CDR2 is SYDVKM. V lost 2 bases to trimming and J lost 7 bases; unmatched junction nucleotides: 10. The CDR3 contains 15 residues.

This chain links TRBV19 with TRBJ2-2, with a weak D call TRBD2 (5 bases). In germline, CDR1 is LNHDA, CDR2 SQIVND (reference sequence). Trimming left V 3 bases short and J 4 bases short, with 15 bases between. The CDR3 loop spans 16 amino acids. CDR3 amino acids: CASSIREGFGTGELFF. For the CDR3, the DNA is TGTGCCAGTAGTATTCGCGAGGGATTTGGCACCGGGGAGCTGTTTTTT.

This chain links TRBV2 with TRBJ1-6, with D possibly TRBD1 on 5 matching bases. The CDR3 is 13 residues long. The V gene lost 5 bases and the J gene lost 9 bases, with 11 bases spanning the gap. Germline CDR1 SNHLY, CDR2 FYNNEI. The CDR3 is CASSRGKFSPLHF. As DNA, the CDR3 is TGTGCCAGCAGTAGGGGCAAGTTTTCACCCCTCCACTTT.

This chain uses TRBV5-5 with TRBJ2-2; 14 nucleotides match TRBD2. The germline CDR1 and CDR2 sequences are SGHKS and YYEKEE (reference sequence). The CDR3 is 17 amino acids. The V and J ends lost 4 bases and 6 bases, in that order; junction bases with no gene match: 8. CDR3 amino acids: CASSPTGLAGGAGELFF. CDR3 nucleotide sequence: TGTGCCAGCAGCCCCACCGGACTAGCGGGGGGTGCCGGGGAGCTGTTTTTT.

This clone was found once. The chain uses TRBV11-1 and TRBJ2-2; TRBD2 agrees at 7 bases. The germline gives CDR1 SGHAT, CDR2 FQDESV (reference sequence). This CDR3 comprises 13 residues. J gave up 6 bases and V 6 bases, and 4 bases lay outside the gene matches. The CDR3, as DNA: TGTGCCAGCAGTCTTCGGGGGGCCGGGGAGCTGTTTTTT. This codes for CASSLRGAGELFF.

The chain uses TRBV27 and TRBJ1-2, with 7 bases matching TRBD1. This CDR3 is built from 16 residues. In germline, CDR1 is MNHEY, CDR2 SMNVEV (reference sequence). The ends lost 2 bases at V and 8 bases at J; junction bases unmatched: 14. CDR3 DNA sequence: TGTGCCAGCAGTTTAACGTCGGAGGGGGCGCGGAGAGGCTACACCTTC. This encodes CASSLTSEGARRGYTF.

The chain is built from TRBV7-3 and TRBJ2-2; no definite D call. V gave up 1 base and J gave up 5 bases, with 17 bases separating them. The germline CDR1 and CDR2 sequences are SGHTA and FQGTGA. This CDR3 spans 17 amino acids. CDR3 sequence (DNA): TGTGCCAGCAGCTTAAATTTGGGCCCCAAAGGAACCGGGGAGCTGTTTTTT. The encoded protein is CASSLNLGPKGTGELFF.

This clone was counted a few times. The gene calls are TRBV20-1 and TRBJ2-1; D ambiguous. Looked up from germline, CDR1 is DFQATT and CDR2 is SNEGSKA (reference sequence). The CDR3 has 11 residues. V lost 1 base and J 8 bases, leaving 6 bases between the germline ends. The CDR3 coding sequence is TGCAGTGCTAGAGCCGGGTATGAGCAGTTCTTC. Its protein product is CSARAGYEQFF.

The CDR3 nucleotides are TGTGCCAGCAGCCCCCGGACAGCCCAAGAGACCCAGTACTTC. Protein product: CASSPRTAQETQYF. V is TRBV6-1 and J is TRBJ2-5, with D tentatively TRBD1 (6 bases). Germline CDR1 and CDR2: MNHNS and SASEGT. CDR3 size: 14 residues. Trimming removed 6 bases at V and 1 base at J, with 12 bases between.

The chain uses TRBV14 and TRBJ1-2; possible D gene TRBD1, 6 bases. Germline CDR1 and CDR2: SGHDN and FVKESK. Deletions cut 5 bases from V and 13 bases from J, with 17 bases between. The CDR3 has 12 amino acids. The CDR3 region is CASSSKTGLSTF. CDR3 coding DNA: TGTGCCAGCAGCTCCAAAACAGGGTTGTCCACCTTC.

The J gene is TRBJ2-1, the V gene TRBV9; D is unresolved. V shed 0 bases and J shed 3 bases, with 10 bases lying between them. The CDR3 totals 15 residues. Germline V gene sequence: CDR1 SGDLS, CDR2 YYNGEE. In DNA form, the CDR3 reads TGTGCCAGCAGCGTAGCAGATTCGAACTACAATGAGCAGTTCTTC. Its translation is CASSVADSNYNEQFF.

The V call is TRBV7-2, the J call TRBJ1-1; unclear D gene. Germline CDR1 and CDR2: SGHTA and FQGNSA. The CDR3 loop spans 12 amino acids. Trimming stripped 0 bases from V and 7 bases from J, with 6 bases between. The CDR3 DNA reads TGTGCCAGCAGCTTAGCGCGGAATGAAGCTTTCTTT. It encodes CASSLARNEAFF.

CDR3 region: CASSLGAGFVPEQYF. Written as DNA, the CDR3 is TGTGCCAGCAGCTTAGGGGCGGGGTTTGTTCCCGAGCAGTACTTC. The J gene is TRBJ2-5, the V gene TRBV7-2; the D gene is possibly TRBD2 (6 bases). The end of the DNA is better explained by TRBJ2-7, so the J call may be wrong. This CDR3 is 15 amino acids long. Germline V gene lookup returns CDR1 SGHTA and CDR2 FQGNSA.

CDR3 nucleotides: TGTGCCAGCAGTCAGACAGGGTTCTATGGCTACACCTTC. Its translation is CASSQTGFYGYTF. The chain has TRBV6-1 and TRBJ1-2; 7 bases fit TRBD1. CDR3 length equals 13 residues. CDR1 is MNHNS, CDR2 SASEGT, per germline. Trimming at V came to 5 bases and at J to 4 bases, leaving 4 bases not matched to a gene.

This sequence joins TRBV27 and TRBJ1-2; 7 nucleotides align to TRBD1. The CDR3 runs to 18 residues. Germline V gene sequence: CDR1 MNHEY, CDR2 SMNVEV (reference sequence). Trimming cost V 6 bases and J 2 bases; bases outside gene matches: 18. CDR3 sequence: CASRKSGDVSTGNYGYTF. CDR3 DNA sequence: TGTGCCAGCAGAAAAAGTGGGGATGTCTCGACAGGGAACTATGGCTACACCTTC.

This clone occurred once. The chain uses TRBV15 and TRBJ1-5, with 10 bases matching TRBD1. The CDR3 is 18 amino acids. V lost 3 bases, J lost 3 bases, and 11 bases stayed unmatched. Germline V CDR1 and CDR2: LNHNV, YYDKDF (reference sequence). Here the CDR3 DNA reads TGTGCCACCAGCAGGGGTACCGGGACAGGGGAAAACAATCAGCCCCAGCATTTT. Translated, it gives CATSRGTGTGENNQPQHF.

The chain employs TRBV15 and TRBJ2-3; TRBD2 matches 7 bases. This CDR3 has 13 amino acids. The germline V gene has CDR1 LNHNV and CDR2 YYDKDF (reference sequence). The V gene end was trimmed by 9 bases and the J gene end by 2 bases; junction bases not matched to a gene: 5. DNA for the CDR3: TGTGCCACTACGGGGGGAAACACAGATACGCAGTATTTT. It codes for CATTGGNTDTQYF. The full variable domain, with the rest looked up from reference TRBV15 and TRBJ2-3, is DAMVIQNPRYQVTQFGKPVTLSCSQTLNHNVMYWYQQKSSQAPKLLFHYYDKDFNNEADTPDNFQSRRPNTSFCFLDIRSPGLGDTAMYLCATTGGNTDTQYFGPGTRLTVL.

The V gene is TRBV6-1, the J gene TRBJ2-7; a possible D gene is TRBD1 (5 bases). CDR3 length: 13 amino acids. CDR1 and CDR2 (germline): MNHNS, SASEGT. V gave up 1 base and J gave up 4 bases, with 8 bases separating them. CDR3 bases: TGTGCCAGCAGTGAAGGGACAAGTTACGAGCAGTACTTC. It codes for CASSEGTSYEQYF.

The V gene is TRBV19, the J gene TRBJ1-2, with a possible D match to TRBD1 (6 bases). In germline, CDR1 is LNHDA, CDR2 SQIVND (reference sequence). This CDR3 contains 13 residues. V dropped 1 base and J dropped 8 bases, with 11 bases sitting between them. CDR3 nucleotide sequence: TGTGCCAGTAGTATAGGACAGGTCGACGGCTACACCTTC. This codes for CASSIGQVDGYTF.

The chain recombines TRBV2 with TRBJ2-5; 14 nucleotides align to TRBD2. The CDR3 has 15 residues. Germline lookup yields CDR1 SNHLY and CDR2 FYNNEI. V lost 6 bases, J lost 4 bases, and 4 bases stayed unmatched. The CDR3 sequence is CASRSGTSGGETQYF. The CDR3 bases are TGTGCCAGCAGATCCGGGACTAGCGGGGGAGAGACCCAGTACTTC.

The CDR3 spells CASSQLVITDTQYF. CDR3 bases: TGTGCCAGCAGCCAACTAGTTATCACAGATACGCAGTATTTT. The V and J genes are TRBV2 and TRBJ2-3, with a tentative D call TRBD2 (5 bases). Germline-derived CDR1 and CDR2 are SNHLY and FYNNEI. V dropped 6 bases and J dropped 2 bases, with 12 bases sitting between them. The CDR3 covers 14 residues.

In its sample, this clone was seen a few times. This chain uses TRBV6-5 with TRBJ2-4, with 8 nucleotides matching TRBD1. The germline gives CDR1 MNHEY, CDR2 SVGAGI. The CDR3 spans 15 residues. With 5 bases clipped from V and 4 bases from J, the junction kept 7 bases outside the gene matches. The CDR3 DNA reads as TGTGCCAGCAGTAAGGACAGGGTGGGGAAAAACATTCAGTACTTC. Translated, it gives CASSKDRVGKNIQYF.

This clone was found a few times. The J gene is TRBJ2-4, the V gene TRBV7-6; D uncertain. This CDR3 is 15 amino acids long. Trimming pared 4 bases from V and 1 base from J, leaving 11 bases between. Germline CDR1 SGHVS, CDR2 FNYEAQ. CDR3: CASSSPNGAKNIQYF. CDR3 in DNA: TGTGCCAGCAGCTCGCCGAACGGGGCCAAAAACATTCAGTACTTC.

The rearrangement links TRBV2 to TRBJ1-2, with TRBD1 identical over 8 bases. This CDR3 comprises 15 residues. Losses at the gene ends were 4 bases for V and 6 bases for J; bases not matched to a gene: 10. Germline-derived CDR1 and CDR2 are SNHLY and FYNNEI. Here the CDR3 DNA reads TGTGCCAGCAGTGCTTTACCGGGACAGGCCCATGGCTACACCTTC. It translates to CASSALPGQAHGYTF.

The chain combines TRBV19 with TRBJ1-5; 9 bases agree with TRBD1. Germline V CDR1 and CDR2: LNHDA, SQIVND (reference sequence). Trimming took 5 bases from V and 6 from J; bases not matched to a gene: 17. The CDR3 has 18 amino acids. DNA for the CDR3: TGTGCCAGTAGTCTCTCGACAGGGGGTAGTAGGACGGGTCAGCCCCAGCATTTT. Protein product: CASSLSTGGSRTGQPQHF.

The J gene is TRBJ1-2, the V gene TRBV6-1; D remains unclear. Trimming stripped 6 bases from V and 0 bases from J, with 11 bases between. Per the germline V gene, CDR1 is MNHNS and CDR2 is SASEGT. The CDR3 has 14 residues. CDR3 in DNA: TGTGCCAGCAGGGAGGCAGGAACTAACTATGGCTACACCTTC. Translation: CASREAGTNYGYTF.